These 18 T cell receptor beta chains were all obtained from the same sample, sequenced in a study of HIV-infected children after antiretroviral therapy interruption. The treatment was: PENTA 11 planned treatment interruption arm or continuous ART arm. RNA-based 3' RACE libraries used unique molecular identifiers. TCRdb passed the 3' RACE reads through MiXCR, listing each CDR3 protein once. Of 90,000 or so distinct CDR3 sequences detected, 6.9% appear once; the ten largest clones hold approximately 1.2%. The sample in question was CD45RA+ CD4+ T cells from PBMCs, pooled from several time points, obtained from a donor given antiretroviral therapy, either interrupted or continuous. As for subset: naive CD4+ CD45RA+ CD45RO- T cells. These receptors were taken from a pool of human donors with HIV.

This clonotype was detected only a few times. This chain connects TRBV18 to TRBJ1-1; tentative D call: TRBD1 (6 bases). The CDR3 sequence is 17 residues long. Germline assignment: CDR1 KGHSH and CDR2 LQKENI. Trimming left V 3 bases short and J 1 base short, with 18 bases between. DNA for the CDR3: TGTGCCAGCTCACCGTTTGCGATGGGGGGCACGAACACTGAAGCTTTCTTT. It is translated as CASSPFAMGGTNTEAFF.

At least ten counts were recorded for this clonotype. The gene calls are TRBV15 and TRBJ1-5, with D hard to call. There are 14 residues in the CDR3. Germline values: CDR1 LNHNV, CDR2 YYDKDF (reference sequence). V was trimmed by 5 bases and J by 3 bases, leaving 11 bases between them. This CDR3 reads CATSVERNNQPQHF. In nucleotides, the CDR3 is TGTGCCACCAGCGTTGAAAGGAACAATCAGCCCCAGCATTTT.

This clonotype appeared many times. This chain joins TRBV19 and TRBJ1-4; D is unresolved. V was clipped by 4 bases and J by 7 bases, with 7 bases between them. This CDR3 region has 12 residues. CDR1 is LNHDA and CDR2 is SQIVND in the germline V gene (reference sequence). CDR3 sequence: CASSKRSEKLFF. The CDR3 DNA reads as TGTGCCAGTAGTAAAAGGAGTGAAAAACTGTTTTTT.

Many counts were recorded for this clonotype. This sequence joins TRBV6-2 or TRBV6-3 and TRBJ2-7, with 10 bases aligning to TRBD1. Germline lookup yields CDR1 MNHEY and CDR2 SVGEGT. Trimming cost V 4 bases and J 5 bases; bases outside gene matches: 5. The CDR3 is 14 amino acids. CDR3 loop: CASSLPGQGHEQYF. The CDR3 nucleotides read TGTGCCAGCAGTTTACCGGGACAGGGGCACGAGCAGTACTTC.

This clonotype showed up many times. V usage is TRBV9 and J usage is TRBJ2-1, with TRBD2 as a possible D gene (6 bases). The CDR3 has 15 residues. V gave up 4 bases and J gave up 8 bases, with 19 bases separating them. Germline CDR1 is SGDLS and CDR2 is YYNGEE. The CDR3 loop reads CASSLLVGGFDEQFF. CDR3 nucleotides: TGTGCCAGCAGCCTTCTGGTCGGGGGTTTTGATGAGCAGTTCTTC.

This clonotype appeared many times. The chain has TRBV7-9 and TRBJ1-5; D unclear. In germline, CDR1 is SEHNR, CDR2 FQNEAQ (reference sequence). The V end was cut by 0 bases, the J end by 2 bases, with 8 bases between. This CDR3 has 15 amino acids. The CDR3 protein is CASSLARVGNQPQHF. CDR3 DNA sequence: TGTGCCAGCAGCTTAGCTAGGGTGGGCAATCAGCCCCAGCATTTT.

This clonotype was detected many times. J is TRBJ2-2 and V is TRBV18; no clear D. The length of the CDR3 is 13 residues. V lost 6 bases and J lost 1, with 6 bases in between. CDR1 KGHSH and CDR2 LQKENI come from the germline V gene. Here the CDR3 reads CASSSGNTGELFF. For the CDR3, the DNA is TGTGCCAGCTCTTCGGGGAACACCGGGGAGCTGTTTTTT.

This clonotype appeared a few times. The rearrangement joins TRBV2 to TRBJ1-3; possible D gene TRBD1, 5 bases. CDR1 is SNHLY and CDR2 is FYNNEI in the germline V gene. Trimming shortened V by 9 bases and J by 0 bases, and 9 bases separated the two germline ends. The CDR3 has 13 amino acids. CDR3 region: CASTGDSGNTIYF. DNA for the CDR3: TGTGCCAGTACAGGAGACTCTGGAAACACCATATATTTT.

Remarks on this clonotype: One junction end disagrees with the germline gene, perhaps due to a read error. This chain connects TRBV6-6 to TRBJ2-2; a possible D gene is TRBD1 (5 bases). Germline V lookup: CDR1 MNHNY, CDR2 SVGAGI (reference sequence). This CDR3 is built from 16 residues. The CDR3 sequence: CASGGDWGANTGQLYF. CDR3 DNA: TGTGCCAGCGGTGGCGACTGGGGCGCAAACACCGGGCAGCTCTACTTT.

Ten or more counts support this clonotype. J is TRBJ2-6 and V is TRBV12-3 or TRBV12-4; TRBD2 is a possible D gene (5 bases). CDR3 length: 16 residues. With 6 bases removed from V and 2 bases from J, the gap between germline ends came to 14 bases. The DNA of the CDR3 is TGTGCCAGCAGCCTAAGGACTGGGGCTGGGGCCAACGTCCTGACTTTC. Residues: CASSLRTGAGANVLTF.

This clonotype was detected many times. The CDR3 DNA is TGCGCCAGCAGCTTGGCCGGGAGGGGTGGTTCCTATGGCTACACCTTC. Translated: CASSLAGRGGSYGYTF. J is TRBJ1-2 and V is TRBV5-1; a possible D gene is TRBD1 (5 bases). Germline loops: CDR1 SGHRS, CDR2 YFSETQ. Trimming removed 0 bases at V and 4 bases at J, with 16 bases between. The CDR3 loop spans 16 amino acids.

This clonotype was detected only a few times. This CDR3 reads CASSSLGTGNQPQHF. CDR3 sequence (DNA): TGTGCCAGTAGTTCCCTGGGGACAGGTAATCAGCCCCAGCATTTT. The chain combines TRBV19 with TRBJ1-5, with TRBD1 matching over 8 bases. Germline lookup yields CDR1 LNHDA and CDR2 SQIVND (reference sequence). CDR3 length: 15 residues. Germline trimming cut 5 bases from V and 4 bases from J; bases unmatched to any gene: 7.

In its sample, this clonotype was seen many times. The V gene is TRBV15, the J gene TRBJ2-3; 7 bases line up with TRBD1. V shed 1 base, J shed 2 bases, and the junction held 9 bases outside the gene matches. Germline V CDR1 and CDR2: LNHNV, YYDKDF (reference sequence). The CDR3 contains 17 residues. The CDR3 DNA follows: TGTGCCACCAGCAGAGTCGGCAGGGGGAAGTTCACAGATACGCAGTATTTT. Encoded protein: CATSRVGRGKFTDTQYF.

CDR3: CASSPGTGVQFF. Here the CDR3 DNA reads TGTGCCAGCAGTCCCGGGACAGGGGTACAGTTCTTC. J is TRBJ2-1 and V is TRBV12-3 or TRBV12-4, with 10 bases identical to TRBD1. The CDR3 is 12 residues long. The V segment lost 5 bases and the J segment 13 bases; nucleotides outside the gene matches: 5.

This clonotype occurred a few times. The rearrangement links TRBV24-1 to TRBJ2-3; the D gene is possibly TRBD1 (5 bases). The CDR3 loop spans 14 amino acids. V gave up 5 bases and J gave up 0 bases, with 8 bases separating them. Germline V gene sequence: CDR1 KGHDR, CDR2 SFDVKD. The CDR3 here is CATSATASTDTQYF. The CDR3 region has the DNA TGTGCCACCAGTGCGACAGCTAGCACAGATACGCAGTATTTT.

This clonotype was found many times. The CDR3 DNA reads as TGTGCCAGCAGTGGCGGCCGGGCAGGGTTAGATACGCAGTATTTT. Translating gives CASSGGRAGLDTQYF. This chain links TRBV28 with TRBJ2-3; TRBD1 is a possible D gene (5 bases). Trimming removed 5 bases at V and 5 bases at J, with 17 bases between. Germline V CDR1 and CDR2: MDHEN, SYDVKM. CDR3 size: 15 residues. The full variable domain, with the rest looked up from reference TRBV28 and TRBJ2-3, is DVKVTQSSRYLVKRTGEKVFLECVQDMDHENMFWYRQDPGLGLRLIYFSYDVKMKEKGDIPEGYSVSREKKERFSLILESASTNQTSMYLCASSGGRAGLDTQYFGPGTRLTVL.

This clonotype has a count of ten or more. This sequence joins TRBV10-1 and TRBJ2-7, with D uncertain. The CDR3 consists of 14 residues. Germline V gene lookup returns CDR1 WNHNN and CDR2 SYGVQD (reference sequence). V lost 7 bases to trimming and J lost 0 bases, with 13 bases between them. The DNA for the CDR3 is TGCGCCAGCATCGTTCGTATCCGCTCCTACGAGCAGTACTTC. It translates to CASIVRIRSYEQYF.

The table lists this clonotype with many counts. The chain recombines TRBV5-5 with TRBJ2-4, with D unresolved. Germline loops: CDR1 SGHKS, CDR2 YYEKEE (reference sequence). V lost 4 bases, J lost 6 bases, and 14 bases lay in between. CDR3 size: 14 residues. CDR3 region: CASSPSRLPNIQYF. Written as DNA, the CDR3 is TGTGCCAGCAGCCCCTCCCGGCTCCCAAACATTCAGTACTTC.